The rows below give T cell receptor beta chains drawn from one sample of a study of response to subunit inactivated influenza vaccine. TCRdb re-analysed the RT-PCR reads in MiXCR, keeping a single row per CDR3 protein. The sample has more than 450,000 distinct CDR3 sequences; 11% are singletons. The same data also went into a second study, on T cells expressing NK-cell markers.

The specimen comprised PBMCs from blood, sampled on the day of vaccination. The receptor set was obtained from a man aged 50 to 59 who received an inactivated influenza vaccine. CDR3s include the opening cysteine and the closing phenylalanine or tryptophan. The D gene is left open where the match is weak. Size is stated for part of the rows, as once, few or many counts, or as a class when the clone is expanded.

cdr3_aa,cdr3_nt,d_call,clone_size,j_call,v_call
CASSAAGLALGDTQYF,TGCGCCAGCAGCGCGGCCGGACTAGCCTTGGGAGATACGCAGTATTTT,TRBD2,few,TRBJ2-3,TRBV5-1
CSASRQGATGELFF,TGCAGTGCTAGCCGACAGGGGGCCACCGGGGAGCTGTTTTTT,TRBD1,-,TRBJ2-2,TRBV20-1
CATSRDRSGAHQPQHF,TGTGCCACCAGCAGAGATCGGTCAGGGGCCCATCAGCCCCAGCATTTT,-,many,TRBJ1-5,TRBV15
CASSLGVGGTYNEQFF,TGTGCCAGCAGCTTAGGGGTGGGGGGTACCTACAATGAGCAGTTCTTC,-,-,TRBJ2-1,TRBV7-2
CASSRGSKNNNEQFF,TGCGCCAGCAGCCGCGGCTCTAAAAACAACAATGAGCAGTTCTTC,-,-,TRBJ2-1,TRBV4-3
CASSYLGLGDGELFF,TGTGCCAGCAGCTACTTGGGACTAGGGGACGGGGAGCTGTTTTTT,TRBD2,many,TRBJ2-2,TRBV6-5
CASSRAAQETQYF,TGTGCCAGCAGCCGGGCGGCACAAGAGACCCAGTACTTC,-,many,TRBJ2-5,TRBV3-1
CSATRLAALNTYEQYF,TGCAGTGCTACACGACTAGCGGCTCTAAATACCTACGAGCAGTACTTC,TRBD2,few,TRBJ2-7,TRBV20-1
CASSPSGTGGQPQHF,TGTGCCAGCAGCCCTTCCGGGACGGGGGGTCAGCCCCAGCATTTT,-,many,TRBJ1-5,TRBV3-1
CASSLGVTASTDTQYF,TGCGCCAGCAGCCTGGGGGTGACGGCTAGCACAGATACGCAGTATTTT,-,-,TRBJ2-3,TRBV5-1
CASSLAARSAYEQYF,TGTGCCAGCAGCTTAGCGGCACGCTCGGCCTACGAGCAGTACTTC,-,few,TRBJ2-7,TRBV7-2
CASSFLVRVGNEQFF,TGTGCCAGCAGTTTTCTAGTCAGGGTTGGCAATGAGCAGTTCTTC,-,many,TRBJ2-1,TRBV6-2/TRBV6-3
CASSSQHRISDTQYF,TGTGCCAGCAGCTCCCAACATCGAATCTCAGATACGCAGTATTTT,-,few,TRBJ2-3,TRBV5-6
CASSSGTGNEQFF,TGTGCCAGCAGTTCCGGGACAGGGAACGAGCAGTTCTTC,TRBD1,few,TRBJ2-1,TRBV6-6
CASSPMGTDSSYEQYF,TGCGCCAGCAGCCCCATGGGGACGGACTCATCGTACGAGCAGTACTTC,-,few,TRBJ2-7,TRBV5-1
CASSELWGGEQYF,TGTGCCAGCAGTGAGCTATGGGGGGGCGAGCAGTACTTC,TRBD2,-,TRBJ2-7,TRBV6-1
CASSLTRPPTDTQYF,TGTGCCAGCAGCTTGACGCGGCCCCCCACAGATACGCAGTATTTT,-,few,TRBJ2-3,TRBV11-1
CASSQDDILARRSDGYTF,TGTGCCAGCAGCCAAGATGATATTTTGGCCAGGCGCTCTGATGGCTACACCTTC,-,few,TRBJ1-2,TRBV3-1
CASTGGSGGYTF,TGTGCCAGCACCGGAGGTAGCGGTGGCTACACCTTC,-,few,TRBJ1-2,TRBV12-3/TRBV12-4
CSAPTGNSGANVLTF,TGCAGTGCTCCGACAGGGAACTCTGGGGCCAACGTCCTGACTTTC,TRBD1,few,TRBJ2-6,TRBV20-1
CAYRGLVGDTQYF,TGTGCCTACCGGGGACTAGTGGGAGATACGCAGTATTTT,TRBD2,many,TRBJ2-3,TRBV30
CAWSVLGQGAYEQYF,TGTGCCTGGAGTGTACTGGGACAGGGGGCTTACGAGCAGTACTTC,TRBD1,few,TRBJ2-7,TRBV30
CASSSRQQGQETQYF,TGTGCCAGCAGCAGCCGCCAACAGGGTCAAGAGACCCAGTACTTC,-,-,TRBJ2-5,TRBV5-4
CASSLIRGYNSPLHF,TGTGCCAGCAGCTTAATAAGGGGTTATAATTCACCCCTCCACTTT,-,few,TRBJ1-6,TRBV7-2
CASRPSGGAQETQYF,TGTGCCAGCAGGCCTAGCGGGGGGGCCCAAGAGACCCAGTACTTC,TRBD2,-,TRBJ2-5,TRBV7-6
CASRPITSAQKVEQFF,TGTGCCAGCAGACCTATTACTAGCGCACAAAAGGTTGAGCAGTTCTTC,TRBD2,-,TRBJ2-1,TRBV28
CASSLSGGYSGANVLTF,TGTGCCAGCAGCTTATCGGGTGGTTACTCTGGGGCCAACGTCCTGACTTTC,-,few,TRBJ2-6,TRBV7-9
CASSATSGTDTQYF,TGTGCCAGCAGCGCCACTAGCGGCACAGATACGCAGTATTTT,TRBD2,-,TRBJ2-3,TRBV7-2
CASSPPYRNEGKLFF,TGTGCCAGCAGCCCCCCTTACAGGAACGAGGGAAAACTGTTTTTT,-,few,TRBJ1-4,TRBV3-1
CSARDLREVYGYTF,TGCAGTGCTAGAGATCTTCGGGAGGTCTATGGCTACACCTTC,-,-,TRBJ1-2,TRBV20-1
CASSLGVPDSGNTIYF,TGCGCCAGCAGCTTGGGGGTCCCCGACTCTGGAAACACCATATATTTT,-,-,TRBJ1-3,TRBV5-1
CSASTSGRASTDTQYF,TGCAGTGCTAGCACTAGCGGGAGGGCTAGCACAGATACGCAGTATTTT,TRBD2,few,TRBJ2-3,TRBV20-1
CASSSLEEARYEQYF,TGTGCCAGCAGCTCCCTGGAGGAGGCACGGTACGAGCAGTACTTC,-,-,TRBJ2-7,TRBV6-2/TRBV6-3
CASSSDRDNVGELFF,TGTGCCAGCAGCTCTGACAGGGACAATGTCGGGGAGCTGTTTTTT,TRBD1,-,TRBJ2-2,TRBV11-2
CASSIGTGEEQYF,TGCGCCAGCAGTATCGGGACAGGCGAAGAGCAGTACTTC,TRBD1,-,TRBJ2-7,TRBV5-1
CATSDLDVETQYF,TGTGCCACCAGTGATTTGGATGTGGAGACCCAGTACTTC,-,-,TRBJ2-5,TRBV24-1
CASRLGQGVGYGYTF,TGTGCCAGCAGATTAGGACAGGGGGTAGGCTATGGCTACACCTTC,TRBD1,few,TRBJ1-2,TRBV2
CASSLEGLVRQFF,TGCGCCAGCAGCTTGGAGGGACTAGTCCGGCAGTTCTTC,TRBD2,-,TRBJ2-1,TRBV5-1
CASSSAGQSGGTQYF,TGTGCCAGCAGCTCGGCGGGACAGTCAGGGGGGACCCAGTACTTC,-,few,TRBJ2-5,TRBV11-2
CASSLALDTHQETQYF,TGCGCCAGCAGCTTGGCCCTGGACACGCACCAAGAGACCCAGTACTTC,-,once,TRBJ2-5,TRBV5-1
CASSLVGSLSDEQYF,TGTGCCAGCAGCCTAGTGGGGAGTCTCTCAGACGAGCAGTACTTC,-,few,TRBJ2-7,TRBV12-3/TRBV12-4
CASSLLRGGRAEAFF,TGTGCCAGCAGTTTATTACGGGGGGGCAGGGCTGAAGCTTTCTTT,-,few,TRBJ1-1,TRBV27
CSAPGQGAYIQYF,TGCAGTGCGCCGGGACAGGGGGCGTACATTCAGTACTTC,TRBD1,-,TRBJ2-4,TRBV20-1
CASIDRAKNIQYF,TGTGCCAGTATCGACAGAGCCAAAAACATTCAGTACTTC,-,few,TRBJ2-4,TRBV27
CSASLDTETQYF,TGCAGTGCTAGTCTAGATACGGAGACCCAGTACTTC,-,many,TRBJ2-5,TRBV20-1
CASSLGSRGGKNEQFF,TGCGCCAGCAGCTTGGGATCTCGGGGGGGGAAGAATGAGCAGTTCTTC,TRBD2,-,TRBJ2-1,TRBV5-1
CASSTLGANTGELFF,TGTGCCAGCAGTACTCTCGGGGCCAACACCGGGGAGCTGTTTTTT,-,few,TRBJ2-2,TRBV11-1
CASIRREYNEQFF,TGTGCCAGTATTCGTAGGGAATACAATGAGCAGTTCTTC,-,-,TRBJ2-1,TRBV2
CASSLPGVAGATDEQFF,TGTGCCAGCAGCTTACCCGGGGTAGCGGGGGCTACGGATGAGCAGTTCTTC,TRBD2,-,TRBJ2-1,TRBV7-9
CASSDQPPGGYTF,TGTGCCAGTAGTGACCAGCCTCCCGGTGGCTACACCTTC,-,few,TRBJ1-2,TRBV19
CASSHPGLARETQYF,TGCGCCAGCAGCCACCCGGGACTAGCGAGGGAGACCCAGTACTTC,TRBD2,-,TRBJ2-5,TRBV4-1
CATRPTGSSYNEQFF,TGTGCCACCCGACCGACAGGTAGCTCCTACAATGAGCAGTTCTTC,-,few,TRBJ2-1,TRBV12-3/TRBV12-4
CASSTGLSGQYF,TGCGCCAGCAGCACAGGACTAAGCGGGCAGTATTTT,-,-,TRBJ2-3,TRBV5-1
CASSVQGQNSYEQYF,TGTGCCAGCAGCGTCCAGGGACAGAACTCCTACGAGCAGTACTTC,TRBD1,many,TRBJ2-7,TRBV7-2
CASKKTGGPRNEQFF,TGTGCCAGCAAGAAAACGGGGGGGCCGAGGAATGAGCAGTTCTTC,TRBD2,many,TRBJ2-1,TRBV27